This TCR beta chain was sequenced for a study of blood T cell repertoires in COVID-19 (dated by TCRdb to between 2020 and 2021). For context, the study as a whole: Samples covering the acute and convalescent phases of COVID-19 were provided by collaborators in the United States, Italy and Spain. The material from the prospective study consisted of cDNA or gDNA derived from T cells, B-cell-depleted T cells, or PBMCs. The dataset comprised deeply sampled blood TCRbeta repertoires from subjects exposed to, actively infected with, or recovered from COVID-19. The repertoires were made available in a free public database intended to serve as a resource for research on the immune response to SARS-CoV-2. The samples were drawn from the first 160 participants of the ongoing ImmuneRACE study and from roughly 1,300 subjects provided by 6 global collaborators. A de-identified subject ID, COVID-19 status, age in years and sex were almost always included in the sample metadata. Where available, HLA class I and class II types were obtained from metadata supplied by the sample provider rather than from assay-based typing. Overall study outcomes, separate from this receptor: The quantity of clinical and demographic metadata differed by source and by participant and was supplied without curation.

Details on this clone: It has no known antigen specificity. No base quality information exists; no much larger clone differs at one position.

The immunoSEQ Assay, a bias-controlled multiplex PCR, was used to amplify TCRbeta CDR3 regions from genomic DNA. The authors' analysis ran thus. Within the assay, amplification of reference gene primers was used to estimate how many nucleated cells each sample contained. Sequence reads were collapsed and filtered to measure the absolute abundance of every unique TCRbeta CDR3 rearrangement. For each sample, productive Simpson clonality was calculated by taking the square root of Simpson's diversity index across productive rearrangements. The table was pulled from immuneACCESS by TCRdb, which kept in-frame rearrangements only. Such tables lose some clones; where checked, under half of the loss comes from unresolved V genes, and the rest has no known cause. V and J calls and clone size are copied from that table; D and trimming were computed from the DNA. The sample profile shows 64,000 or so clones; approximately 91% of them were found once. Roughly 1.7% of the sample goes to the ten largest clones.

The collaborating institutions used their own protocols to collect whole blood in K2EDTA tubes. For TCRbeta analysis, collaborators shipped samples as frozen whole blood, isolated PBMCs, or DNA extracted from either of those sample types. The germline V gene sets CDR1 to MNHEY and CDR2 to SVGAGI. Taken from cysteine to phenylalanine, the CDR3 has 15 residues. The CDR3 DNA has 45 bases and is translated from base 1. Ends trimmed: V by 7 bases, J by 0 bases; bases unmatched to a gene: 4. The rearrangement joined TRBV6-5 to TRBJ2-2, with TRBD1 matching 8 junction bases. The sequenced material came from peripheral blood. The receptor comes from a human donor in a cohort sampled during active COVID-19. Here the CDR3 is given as CASTPGQANTGELFF. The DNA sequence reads TGTGCCAGCACCCCGGGACAGGCGAACACCGGGGAGCTGTTTTTT.